A single sample gave rise to the 17 T cell receptor beta chains below, sequenced in a study of shared clonotypes between healthy human individuals (dated by TCRdb to about 2020). Library prep was done by the immunoSEQ multiplex PCR assay. As stored in TCRdb, this immuneACCESS dataset retains in-frame rearrangements with V and J assigned. A fraction of the clones does not appear; measured against another copy, unresolved V genes explain less than half of the discrepancy, and the remainder lacks a known reason. The sample data list more than 1,200,000 clones, and just under 99% of these were observed just once. The leading ten clones occupy roughly 0.35% of the sample. What was sequenced was naive CD4+ T cells sorted from blood. Interpreted using the paper, the cell subset or site label stands for: CD45RA+ positively selected. The receptors originated from a man aged 25 to 40 in good health.

This clone was observed a single time. V and J are TRBV27 and TRBJ2-7; D is unclear. The CDR3 contains 14 residues. The ends were cut back, 5 bases at V and 3 bases at J, with 14 bases in the middle. CDR1 is MNHEY, CDR2 SMNVEV, per germline (reference sequence). CDR3 protein: CASSVGTPFYEQYF. CDR3 bases: TGTGCCAGCAGTGTCGGCACCCCGTTCTACGAGCAGTACTTC.

The gene calls are TRBV28 and TRBJ2-5, with TRBD1 identical over 9 bases. This CDR3 has 13 amino acids. The ends lost 11 bases at V and 5 bases at J; junction bases unmatched: 9. Germline V gene lookup returns CDR1 MDHEN and CDR2 SYDVKM. The CDR3 loop is CAGQDRGRETQYF. CDR3 in DNA: TGTGCCGGCCAGGACAGGGGAAGGGAGACCCAGTACTTC.

This chain links TRBV9 with TRBJ2-1, with 7 nucleotides matching TRBD2. The CDR3 contains 16 residues. Looked up from germline, CDR1 is SGDLS and CDR2 is YYNGEE. J gave up 0 bases and V 0 bases, and 3 bases lay outside the gene matches. The CDR3 DNA follows: TGTGCCAGCAGCGTAGGAAGCGGGATCTCCTACAATGAGCAGTTCTTC. This gives the protein CASSVGSGISYNEQFF.

The J gene is TRBJ1-1, the V gene TRBV19; D remains unclear. Germline lookup yields CDR1 LNHDA and CDR2 SQIVND (reference sequence). There are 14 residues in the CDR3. Trimming shortened V by 7 bases and J by 1 base, and 13 bases separated the two germline ends. The CDR3 spells CASTLGWENTEAFF. DNA of the CDR3: TGTGCCAGTACCCTGGGATGGGAGAACACTGAAGCTTTCTTT.

This clone came up once. This rearrangement joins TRBV7-9 to TRBJ1-3; no reliable D call. Trimming shortened V by 1 base and J by 6 bases, and 7 bases separated the two germline ends. Germline assignment: CDR1 SEHNR and CDR2 FQNEAQ (reference sequence). CDR3 length: 13 amino acids. CDR3: CASSLGFQNTIYF. In DNA, the CDR3 is TGTGCCAGCAGCTTAGGTTTCCAAAACACCATATATTTT.

This clone showed up just once. The chain recombines TRBV28 with TRBJ1-2; 7 bases are shared with TRBD1. CDR1 and CDR2 from the germline V gene are MDHEN and SYDVKM. The CDR3 is 13 amino acids. V was pared by 6 bases and J by 2 bases, with 3 bases of the junction left unmatched. CDR3 sequence: CASRRQGNYGYTF. The CDR3 bases are TGTGCCAGCAGAAGACAGGGCAACTATGGCTACACCTTC.

The chain is built from TRBV6-5 and TRBJ1-3; weak D call: TRBD1 (5 bases). Trimming took 2 bases from V and 2 from J, leaving 7 bases between them. Germline V lookup: CDR1 MNHEY, CDR2 SVGAGI. This CDR3 is built from 14 residues. The CDR3 DNA is TGTGCCAGCAGTTACGGGGGAACTGGAAACACCATATATTTT. This encodes CASSYGGTGNTIYF.

The chain carries TRBV4-1 and TRBJ2-1, with TRBD2 identical over 8 bases. The CDR3 has 17 amino acids. Germline CDR1 reads MGHRA; CDR2 reads YSYEKL. J was trimmed by 0 bases and V by 3 bases; bases with no gene match: 7. CDR3 nucleotide sequence: TGCGCCAGCAGCCAGACCACTAGCGGCCACTCCTACAATGAGCAGTTCTTC. Translated, it gives CASSQTTSGHSYNEQFF.

This clone has just one count. J is TRBJ2-3 and V is TRBV5-1; 7 positions match TRBD2. Trimming removed 7 bases from V and 1 base from J; junction bases left unmatched: 6. The germline gives CDR1 SGHRS, CDR2 YFSETQ. This CDR3 has 14 amino acids. CDR3 residues: CASRGGRGTDTQYF. CDR3 coding DNA: TGCGCCAGCCGGGGAGGGCGGGGCACAGATACGCAGTATTTT.

The V and J genes are TRBV19 and TRBJ2-7; D gene uncertain. The CDR3 extends over 16 amino acids. V lost 5 bases and J lost 3, with 20 bases in between. CDR1 is LNHDA, CDR2 SQIVND, per germline (reference sequence). The CDR3 is CASSPNSPRRYYEQYF. As DNA, the CDR3 is TGTGCCAGTAGTCCAAACAGCCCTCGCAGGTACTACGAGCAGTACTTC.

The genes are TRBV10-3 and TRBJ2-7, with D unresolved. CDR3 length: 14 amino acids. V was trimmed by 3 bases and J by 4 bases, leaving 13 bases between them. CDR1 is ENHRY, CDR2 SYGVKD, per germline. CDR3 sequence: CAISEQLGRYEQYF. CDR3 DNA sequence: TGTGCCATCAGTGAACAGTTAGGGCGTTACGAGCAGTACTTC.

The J gene is TRBJ2-7, the V gene TRBV6-5, with TRBD2 matching 9 bases. J was trimmed by 4 bases and V by 6 bases; bases with no gene match: 7. The CDR3 is 14 residues long. CDR1 MNHEY and CDR2 SVGAGI come from the germline V gene. The CDR3 sequence: CASSKRTSDYEQYF. As DNA, the CDR3 is TGTGCCAGCAGCAAAAGGACTAGCGATTACGAGCAGTACTTC.

The genes are TRBV9 and TRBJ2-3; TRBD2 might be the D (6 bases). The CDR3 totals 16 residues. The germline V gene has CDR1 SGDLS and CDR2 YYNGEE. V lost 3 bases, J lost 0 bases, and 14 bases lay in between. The CDR3 sequence is CASSARLAASTDTQYF. The DNA for the CDR3 is TGTGCCAGCAGCGCCCGTTTAGCGGCTAGCACAGATACGCAGTATTTT.

The rearrangement uses TRBV9 and TRBJ2-1; D possibly uses TRBD1 or TRBD2 (5 bases each). Per germline, CDR1 SGDLS and CDR2 YYNGEE. The V and J ends lost 0 bases and 6 bases respectively, with 19 bases between them. This CDR3 is 17 amino acids long. CDR3: CASSVGLPGLPFNEQFF. The CDR3 coding sequence is TGTGCCAGCAGCGTAGGCCTTCCGGGGCTTCCCTTCAATGAGCAGTTCTTC. Together with reference TRBV9 and TRBJ2-1, the CDR3 gives the full variable domain: DSGVTQTPKHLITATGQRVTLRCSPRSGDLSVYWYQQSLDQGLQFLIQYYNGEERAKGNILERFSAQQFPDLHSELNLSSLELGDSALYFCASSVGLPGLPFNEQFFGPGTRLTVL.

The genes are TRBV7-9 and TRBJ2-3; 10 bases map to TRBD2. The trim removed 0 bases at V and 3 bases at J, leaving 6 bases unmatched. CDR1 and CDR2 (germline): SEHNR, FQNEAQ (reference sequence). This CDR3 is 17 amino acids long. The CDR3 DNA sequence: TGTGCCAGCAGCTTAGCAGACCTAGCGGGAGTGACAGATACGCAGTATTTT. As protein: CASSLADLAGVTDTQYF.

The V call is TRBV19, the J call TRBJ1-1; possible D gene TRBD1, 5 bases. V lost 5 bases, J lost 4 bases, and 14 bases lay in between. Germline loops: CDR1 LNHDA, CDR2 SQIVND (reference sequence). The CDR3 is 14 amino acids. The CDR3, as DNA: TGTGCCAGTAGTGTCCAGGGCGTCACCACTGAAGCTTTCTTT. Residues: CASSVQGVTTEAFF. The full variable domain, rest sourced from reference TRBV19 and TRBJ1-1, is DGGITQSPKYLFRKEGQNVTLSCEQNLNHDAMYWYRQDPGQGLRLIYYSQIVNDFQKGDIAEGYSVSREKKESFPLTVTSAQKNPTAFYLCASSVQGVTTEAFFGQGTRLTVV.

The chain carries TRBV30 and TRBJ2-7; 14 bases line up with TRBD2. The CDR3 contains 15 residues. Germline trimming cut 4 bases from V and 6 bases from J; bases unmatched to any gene: 8. Germline loops: CDR1 GTSNPN, CDR2 SVGIG (reference sequence). The CDR3 protein is CAWMGLAGVPSEQYF. Here the CDR3 DNA reads TGTGCCTGGATGGGACTAGCGGGAGTTCCTTCCGAGCAGTACTTC.